Included here is one TCR beta chain sequence, with context. Its matching antigen is unknown. Using unique molecular identifiers, the investigators prepared the TCRbeta library. TCRdb processed the PCR reads anew with MiXCR; each CDR3 protein has one entry. The table lists around 420,000 distinct CDR3 sequences, about 17% of them singletons. This entry is derived from a study of T-cell reconstitution after alpha-beta-depleted transplantation in children. Germline CDR1 MNHNS, CDR2 SASEGT. The CDR3 length is 13 residues. Deletions cut 7 bases from V and 6 bases from J, with 16 bases between. Notes on the study in general: Several hundred graft clones that had expanded were reportedly the source of alpha-beta T cells about two months after transplant. The high TCRbeta diversity at day 60 in some patients came from surviving recipient T cells and thymic progenitors. After one year, T-cell counts and TCRbeta diversity mostly came from new T cells.

The chain uses TRBV6-1 and TRBJ2-7, with D hard to call. The TCR sequence derives from a boy under two years old who had a stem cell transplant for Wiskott-Aldrich syndrome, so the T cells may come from the graft donor. Material: PBMCs, mostly from graft donor cells, obtained 360 days after TCRalphabeta/CD19-depleted stem cell transplant. The CDR3 bases are TGTGCCAGCATGGGTGATCCGTCGGGCGAGCAGTACTTC. Amino acid sequence: CASMGDPSGEQYF.